Following are 18 T cell receptor beta chains from one sample sequenced in a study of identical twins. One entry per CDR3 protein, called by TCRdb with MiXCR from the 5' RACE reads. The sample lists hundreds of thousands of distinct CDR3 sequences, 6.1% seen once, with 1.5% to 2% in the top ten. Sequencing was performed on naive T cells sorted from blood. The receptors were gathered from a man younger than 35 in good health.

The J gene is TRBJ1-4, the V gene TRBV7-2; D unresolved. The V end lost 2 bases, the J end lost 3 bases, and 10 bases lay between the germline ends. Germline-derived CDR1 and CDR2 are SGHTA and FQGNSA. The CDR3 runs 15 residues. The CDR3 region is CASSLNLGSNEKLFF. CDR3 coding DNA: TGTGCCAGCAGCTTAAATCTGGGATCTAATGAAAAACTGTTTTTT.

This clonotype was seen more than once but under ten times. V and J are TRBV29-1 and TRBJ2-1; 12 bases line up with TRBD2. The V gene's germline CDR1 is SQVTM and CDR2 ANQGSEA. V lost 3 bases, J lost 5 bases, and 2 bases stayed unmatched. This CDR3 is 14 amino acids long. CDR3 protein: CSVERTSGNNEQFF. The CDR3 DNA sequence: TGCAGCGTTGAGAGGACTAGCGGGAACAATGAGCAGTTCTTC.

This clonotype was observed many times. The genes are TRBV20-1 and TRBJ1-1, with 7 bases matching TRBD1. J gave up 2 bases and V 2 bases, and 11 bases lay outside the gene matches. This CDR3 spans 16 amino acids. Germline CDR1 and CDR2: DFQATT and SNEGSKA (reference sequence). In DNA, the CDR3 is TGCAGTGCTAGAAGAGGGGGCGCCCGGGCTAACACTGAAGCTTTCTTT. Its protein is CSARRGGARANTEAFF.

This chain connects TRBV5-5 to TRBJ2-5; D is undetermined. This CDR3 has 15 residues. V was shortened by 4 bases and J by 4 bases, with 17 bases between the two germline ends. Germline loops: CDR1 SGHKS, CDR2 YYEKEE (reference sequence). CDR3 bases: TGTGCCAGCAGCCGGGCCTTAACCGACGGAGAGACCCAGTACTTC. This encodes CASSRALTDGETQYF.

V and J are TRBV18 and TRBJ2-1; D is uncertain. In germline, CDR1 is KGHSH, CDR2 LQKENI. Trimming pared 2 bases from V and 8 bases from J, leaving 13 bases between. This CDR3 is built from 14 residues. The CDR3 protein is CASSPADIADEQFF. In nucleotides, the CDR3 is TGTGCCAGCTCACCAGCGGATATCGCGGATGAGCAGTTCTTC. The whole variable domain, filled in from reference TRBV18 and TRBJ2-1, reads NAGVMQNPRHLVRRRGQEARLRCSPMKGHSHVYWYRQLPEEGLKFMVYLQKENIIDESGMPKERFSAEFPKEGPSILRIQQVVRGDSAAYFCASSPADIADEQFFGPGTRLTVL.

With regard to this clonotype: One base away lies a much larger clone, so this may be a sequencing read error. This chain connects TRBV15 to TRBJ2-3, with a tentative D call TRBD1 (5 bases). The germline V gene encodes CDR1 LNHNV and CDR2 YYDKDF (reference sequence). This CDR3 is 14 amino acids long. CDR3 amino acids: CSIKTDPSTDTQYF. DNA of the CDR3: TGTTCCATCAAGACAGACCCTAGCACAGATACGCAGTATTTT.

There are many counts of this clonotype. The V and J genes are TRBV20-1 and TRBJ2-3, with 9 bases matching TRBD2. This CDR3 comprises 12 residues. Germline CDR1 reads DFQATT; CDR2 reads SNEGSKA (reference sequence). V gave up 4 bases and J gave up 8 bases; unmatched junction bases: 4. This CDR3 is CSATAGGGTQYF. CDR3 nucleotides: TGCAGTGCTACGGCGGGAGGGGGTACGCAGTATTTT.

Notes on this clonotype: A clone one base away is much larger, so this may be a read error. CDR3 DNA sequence: TGTGCCAGCACCCTAGCGGGAGGGCCCAATGAGCAGTACTTC. It codes for CASTLAGGPNEQYF. V gene TRBV12-3 or TRBV12-4 combines with J gene TRBJ2-1; 12 bases agree with TRBD2. The J call may be mistaken, given a closer DNA end match to TRBJ2-7. The CDR3 totals 14 residues.

This clonotype was counted many times. The chain joins TRBV12-3 or TRBV12-4 to TRBJ1-1, with 7 bases fitting TRBD1. CDR3 length: 16 residues. Unmatched junction bases numbered 10, after V lost 6 bases and J lost 0 bases. The CDR3: CASSPRTGAMNTEAFF. CDR3 DNA: TGTGCCAGCAGCCCCAGGACAGGTGCCATGAACACTGAAGCTTTCTTT.

At least ten counts were recorded for this clonotype. The chain has TRBV28 and TRBJ2-3, with 10 bases identical to TRBD2. The CDR3 runs to 16 residues. Germline V gives CDR1 MDHEN, CDR2 SYDVKM. J was trimmed by 2 bases and V by 5 bases; bases with no gene match: 7. The CDR3 reads CASSLHSGRYTDTQYF. The CDR3, as DNA: TGTGCCAGCAGTCTACATAGCGGGAGGTACACAGATACGCAGTATTTT.

This clonotype was recorded many times. This chain connects TRBV29-1 to TRBJ2-3, with 10 bases fitting TRBD2. The CDR3 consists of 14 residues. V trimming: 4 bases; J trimming: 5 bases; junction bases outside the gene matches: 6. Germline V lookup: CDR1 SQVTM, CDR2 ANQGSEA. The CDR3 nucleotides are TGCAGCGTTGTTGCAGCGGGAGGGAGAGATACGCAGTATTTT. Translating gives CSVVAAGGRDTQYF.

The V and J genes are TRBV15 and TRBJ2-1; D might be TRBD2 (6 bases). The CDR3 is made up of 12 amino acids. The V and J ends lost 0 bases and 15 bases respectively, with 12 bases between them. Per germline, CDR1 LNHNV and CDR2 YYDKDF (reference sequence). For the CDR3, the DNA is TGTGCCACCAGCAGAGAAGCGGGCGCGCGGTTCTTC. This translates into CATSREAGARFF.

The rearrangement joins TRBV12-3 or TRBV12-4 to TRBJ2-7, with 8 bases fitting TRBD1. The CDR3 is made up of 14 amino acids. J gave up 6 bases and V 3 bases, and 7 bases lay outside the gene matches. This CDR3 is CASSLADRASEQYF. CDR3 bases: TGTGCCAGCAGTTTGGCGGACAGGGCCAGCGAGCAGTACTTC.

In its sample, this clonotype was seen a few times. This chain uses TRBV6-2 or TRBV6-3 with TRBJ1-5; D might be TRBD1 (5 bases). The germline V and J ends were trimmed by 11 bases and 7 bases, with 18 bases remaining between them. CDR1 is MNHEY and CDR2 is SVGEGT in the germline V gene. This CDR3 has 13 amino acids. The DNA of the CDR3 is TGTGCCTCCAGGCAGGGTGGTTCGCAGCCCCAGCATTTT. It codes for CASRQGGSQPQHF.

The rearrangement links TRBV6-5 to TRBJ2-7, with D perhaps matching TRBD1 (5 bases). CDR1 and CDR2 (germline): MNHEY, SVGAGI. The CDR3 has 14 residues. V lost 0 bases to trimming and J lost 4 bases, with 10 bases between them. CDR3 protein: CASSYSSSGYEQYV. The CDR3 DNA sequence: TGTGCCAGCAGTTACTCGAGTTCAGGGTACGAGCAGTACGTC.

This clonotype was seen a few times. The CDR3 here is CATYSGNTGELFF. The CDR3, as DNA: TGTGCCACCTATAGCGGGAACACCGGGGAGCTGTTTTTT. The chain joins TRBV28 to TRBJ2-2, with a tentative D call TRBD2 (6 bases). V was cut by 10 bases and J by 1 base, with 10 bases left in between. Germline lookup yields CDR1 MDHEN and CDR2 SYDVKM. CDR3 size: 13 residues.

This clonotype was counted many times. The chain joins TRBV5-1 to TRBJ2-2; D not certain. Between the trimmed V and J ends, which lost 2 bases and 0 bases, there was a span of 11 bases. The CDR3 runs to 16 residues. CDR1 and CDR2 from the germline V gene are SGHRS and YFSETQ. The CDR3 DNA sequence: TGCGCCAGCAGCTTACGGTCCGTACCGAACACCGGGGAGCTGTTTTTT. Protein: CASSLRSVPNTGELFF.

This clonotype has a handful of counts. CDR3: CAWSVKGPGVTKLFF. The CDR3 bases are TGTGCCTGGAGTGTAAAGGGACCGGGGGTTACTAAACTGTTTTTT. The rearrangement uses TRBV30 and TRBJ1-4; tentatively, D is TRBD1 (5 bases). With 0 bases removed from V and 11 bases from J, the gap between germline ends came to 19 bases. The germline V gene encodes CDR1 GTSNPN and CDR2 SVGIG (reference sequence). The CDR3 has 15 amino acids. The full variable domain, its missing parts supplied by reference TRBV30 and TRBJ1-4, is SQTIHQWPATLVQPVGSPLSLECTVEGTSNPNLYWYRQAAGRGLQLLFYSVGIGQISSEVPQNLSASRPQDRQFILSSKKLLLSDSGFYLCAWSVKGPGVTKLFFGSGTQLSVL.